This record looks at one TCR beta chain sequence and its context. This record belongs to a study of blood T cells in healthy people across ages. Germline CDR1 is DFQATT and CDR2 is SNEGSKA (reference sequence). There are 15 residues in the CDR3. V was cut by 7 bases and J by 7 bases, with 20 bases left in between. Next came a second PCR, run for 7 to 11 cycles, which used a sample-barcoded 5' primer along with a J-beta primer mix. MiXCR, applied by TCRdb to the 5' RACE reads, yields one record per CDR3 protein. The profile shows about a million distinct CDR3 sequences, less than 45% of them singletons.

The sample was blood. This receptor was obtained from a man younger than 35 in good health. The rearrangement joins TRBV20-1 to TRBJ1-6; D is undetermined. The CDR3 sequence is CSVSLTEGTNSPLHF. The CDR3 DNA follows: TGCAGTGTTAGCCTAACCGAGGGAACCAATTCACCCCTCCACTTT.